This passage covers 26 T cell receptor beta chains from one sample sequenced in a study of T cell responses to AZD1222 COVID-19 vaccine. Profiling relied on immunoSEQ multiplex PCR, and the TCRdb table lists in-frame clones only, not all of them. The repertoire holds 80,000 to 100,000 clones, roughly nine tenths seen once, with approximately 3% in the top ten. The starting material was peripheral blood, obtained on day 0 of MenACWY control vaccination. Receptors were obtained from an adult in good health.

The CDR3 region is CASSSTGDTGLYF. Here the CDR3 DNA reads TGTGCCAGCAGTTCAACCGGGGACACGGGATTGTACTTC. The chain couples TRBV27 to TRBJ2-7, with D possibly TRBD1 on 6 matching bases. Trimming took 4 bases from V and 12 from J, leaving 19 bases between them. The CDR3 is 13 residues long. Germline values: CDR1 MNHEY, CDR2 SMNVEV (reference sequence).

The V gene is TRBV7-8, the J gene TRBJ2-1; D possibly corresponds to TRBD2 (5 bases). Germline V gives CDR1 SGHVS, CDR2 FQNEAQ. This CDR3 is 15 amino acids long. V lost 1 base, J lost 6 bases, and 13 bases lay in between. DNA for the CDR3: TGTGCCAGCAGCTTAGGACTATATTTACGCAATGAGCAGTTCTTC. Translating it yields CASSLGLYLRNEQFF.

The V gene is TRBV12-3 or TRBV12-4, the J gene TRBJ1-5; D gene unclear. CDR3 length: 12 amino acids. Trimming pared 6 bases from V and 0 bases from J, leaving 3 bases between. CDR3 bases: TGTGCCAGCAGGTATAGCAATCAGCCCCAGCATTTT. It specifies CASRYSNQPQHF.

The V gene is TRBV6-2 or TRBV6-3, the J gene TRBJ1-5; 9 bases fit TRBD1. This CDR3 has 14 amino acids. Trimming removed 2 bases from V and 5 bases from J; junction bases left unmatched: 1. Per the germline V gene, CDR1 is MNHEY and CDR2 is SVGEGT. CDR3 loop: CASSYRDRDQPQHF. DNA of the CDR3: TGTGCCAGCAGTTACCGGGACAGGGATCAGCCCCAGCATTTT.

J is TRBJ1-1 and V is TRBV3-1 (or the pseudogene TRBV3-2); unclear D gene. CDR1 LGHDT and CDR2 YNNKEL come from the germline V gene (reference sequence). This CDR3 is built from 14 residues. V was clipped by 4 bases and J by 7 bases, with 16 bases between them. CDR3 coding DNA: TGTGCCAGCAGCCGCGGGGAGGGCGTGAGTGAAGCTTTCTTT. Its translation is CASSRGEGVSEAFF.

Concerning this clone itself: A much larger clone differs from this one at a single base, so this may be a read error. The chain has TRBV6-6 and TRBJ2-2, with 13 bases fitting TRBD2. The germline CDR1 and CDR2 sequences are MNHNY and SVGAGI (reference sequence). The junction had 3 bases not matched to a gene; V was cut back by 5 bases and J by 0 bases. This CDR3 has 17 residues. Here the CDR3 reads CASSPLAGGANTGELFF. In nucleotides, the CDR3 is TGTGCCAGCAGTCCACTAGCGGGGGGGGCGAACACCGGGGAGCTGTTTTTT.

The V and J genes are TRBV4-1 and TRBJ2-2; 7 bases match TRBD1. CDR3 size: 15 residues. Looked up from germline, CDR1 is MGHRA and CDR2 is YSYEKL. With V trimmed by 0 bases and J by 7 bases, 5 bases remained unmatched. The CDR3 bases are TGCGCCAGCAGCCAAGATTCCCAGGGGGACGGGGAGCTGTTTTTT. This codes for CASSQDSQGDGELFF.

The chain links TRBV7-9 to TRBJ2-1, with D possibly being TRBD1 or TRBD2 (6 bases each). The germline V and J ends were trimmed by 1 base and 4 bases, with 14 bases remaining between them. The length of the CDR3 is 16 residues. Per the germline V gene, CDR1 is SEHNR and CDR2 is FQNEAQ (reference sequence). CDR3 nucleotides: TGTGCCAGCAGCTTAGGATGGGGGGCGCTTTACAATGAGCAGTTCTTC. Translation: CASSLGWGALYNEQFF. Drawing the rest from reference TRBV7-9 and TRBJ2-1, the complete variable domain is DTGVSQNPRHKITKRGQNVTFRCDPISEHNRLYWYRQTLGQGPEFLTYFQNEAQLEKSRLLSDRFSAERPKGSFSTLEIQRTEQGDSAMYLCASSLGWGALYNEQFFGPGTRLTVL.

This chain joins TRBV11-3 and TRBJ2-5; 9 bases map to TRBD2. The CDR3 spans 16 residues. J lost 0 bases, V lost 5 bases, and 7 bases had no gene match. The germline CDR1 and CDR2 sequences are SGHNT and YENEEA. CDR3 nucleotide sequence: TGTGCCAGCAGCAATGAGTTAGCGGGGGACCAAGAGACCCAGTACTTC. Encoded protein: CASSNELAGDQETQYF.

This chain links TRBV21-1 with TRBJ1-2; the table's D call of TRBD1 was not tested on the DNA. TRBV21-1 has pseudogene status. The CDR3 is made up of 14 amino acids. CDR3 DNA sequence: TGTGCCACCAATAGGCAGGGTCCGGACTATGGCTACACCTTC. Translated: CATNRQGPDYGYTF.

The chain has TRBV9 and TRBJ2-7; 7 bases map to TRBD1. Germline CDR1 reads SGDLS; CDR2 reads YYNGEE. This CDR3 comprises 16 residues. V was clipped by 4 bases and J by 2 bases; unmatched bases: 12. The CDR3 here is CASSSPRGQSTYEQYF. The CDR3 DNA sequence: TGTGCCAGCAGCTCACCCAGGGGACAGAGTACCTACGAGCAGTACTTC.

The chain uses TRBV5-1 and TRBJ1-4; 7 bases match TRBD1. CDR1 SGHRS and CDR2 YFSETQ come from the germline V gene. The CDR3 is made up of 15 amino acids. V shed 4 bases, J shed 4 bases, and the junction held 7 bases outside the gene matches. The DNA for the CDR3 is TGCGCCAGCAGCGGCGACAGGGACGATAATGAAAAACTGTTTTTT. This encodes CASSGDRDDNEKLFF.

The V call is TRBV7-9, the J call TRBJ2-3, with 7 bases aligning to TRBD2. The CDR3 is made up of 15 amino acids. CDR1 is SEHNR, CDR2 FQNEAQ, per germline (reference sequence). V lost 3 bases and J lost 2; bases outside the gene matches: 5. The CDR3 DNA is TGTGCCAGCAGCTTGAGCGGGGAGCCCACAGATACGCAGTATTTT. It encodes CASSLSGEPTDTQYF.

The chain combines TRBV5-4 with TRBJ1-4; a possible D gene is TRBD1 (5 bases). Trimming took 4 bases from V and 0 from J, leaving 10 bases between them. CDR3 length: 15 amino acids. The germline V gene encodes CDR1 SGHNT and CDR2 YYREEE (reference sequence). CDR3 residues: CASSRDSTTNEKLFF. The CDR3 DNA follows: TGTGCCAGCAGCCGTGACAGCACAACTAATGAAAAACTGTTTTTT. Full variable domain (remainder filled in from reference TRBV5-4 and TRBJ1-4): ETGVTQSPTHLIKTRGQQVTLRCSSQSGHNTVSWYQQALGQGPQFIFQYYREEENGRGNFPPRFSGLQFPNYSSELNVNALELDDSALYLCASSRDSTTNEKLFFGSGTQLSVL.

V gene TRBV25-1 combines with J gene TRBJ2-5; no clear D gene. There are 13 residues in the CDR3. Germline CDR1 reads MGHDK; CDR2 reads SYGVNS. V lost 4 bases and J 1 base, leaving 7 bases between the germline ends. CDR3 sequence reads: CASSGAGQETQYF. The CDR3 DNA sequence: TGTGCCAGCAGTGGGGCAGGCCAAGAGACCCAGTACTTC. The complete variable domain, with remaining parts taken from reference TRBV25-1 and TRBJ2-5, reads EADIYQTPRYLVIGTGKKITLECSQTMGHDKMYWYQQDPGMELHLIHYSYGVNSTEKGDLSSESTVSRIRTEHFPLTLESARPSHTSQYLCASSGAGQETQYFGPGTRLLVL.

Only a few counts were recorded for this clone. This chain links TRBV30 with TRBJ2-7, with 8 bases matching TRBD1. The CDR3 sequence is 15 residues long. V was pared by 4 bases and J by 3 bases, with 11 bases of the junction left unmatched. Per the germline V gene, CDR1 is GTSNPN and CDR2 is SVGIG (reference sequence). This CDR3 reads CAWTLEDRAGYEQYF. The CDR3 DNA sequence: TGTGCCTGGACCCTTGAGGACAGGGCGGGCTACGAGCAGTACTTC.

As DNA, the CDR3 is TGTGCCAGCAGCGACTGGGGGGGCCAAGAGACCCAGTACTTC. Its translation is CASSDWGGQETQYF. J is TRBJ2-5 and V is TRBV5-8; 7 bases are shared with TRBD2. CDR3 length equals 14 residues. J lost 1 base, V lost 4 bases, and 4 bases had no gene match. The germline CDR1 and CDR2 sequences are SGHTS and YDEGEE.

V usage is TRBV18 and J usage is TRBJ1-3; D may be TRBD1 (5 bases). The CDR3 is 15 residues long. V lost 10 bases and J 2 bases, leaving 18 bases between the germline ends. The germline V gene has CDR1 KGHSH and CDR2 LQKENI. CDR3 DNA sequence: TGTGCCACCACAGCAGGGTCCCTTCCTGGAAACACCATATATTTT. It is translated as CATTAGSLPGNTIYF.

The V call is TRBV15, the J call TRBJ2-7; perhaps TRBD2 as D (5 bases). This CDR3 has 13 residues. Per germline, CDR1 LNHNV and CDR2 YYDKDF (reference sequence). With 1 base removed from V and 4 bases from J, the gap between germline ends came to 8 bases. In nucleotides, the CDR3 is TGTGCCACCAGCAGAGCCCGGGGTTACGAGCAGTACTTC. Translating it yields CATSRARGYEQYF.

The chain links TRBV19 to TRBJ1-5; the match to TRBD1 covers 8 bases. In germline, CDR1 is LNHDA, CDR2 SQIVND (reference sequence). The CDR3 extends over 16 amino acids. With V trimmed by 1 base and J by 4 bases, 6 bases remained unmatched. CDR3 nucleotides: TGTGCCAGTAGTATAGCCCCAACAGGGGGGAATCAGCCCCAGCATTTT. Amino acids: CASSIAPTGGNQPQHF.

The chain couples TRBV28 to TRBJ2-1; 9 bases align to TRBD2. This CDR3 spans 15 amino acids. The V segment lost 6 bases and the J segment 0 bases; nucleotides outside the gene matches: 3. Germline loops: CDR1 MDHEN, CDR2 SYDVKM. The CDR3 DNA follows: TGTGCCAGCAGGCCGACTAGCGGCTCCTACAATGAGCAGTTCTTC. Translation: CASRPTSGSYNEQFF.

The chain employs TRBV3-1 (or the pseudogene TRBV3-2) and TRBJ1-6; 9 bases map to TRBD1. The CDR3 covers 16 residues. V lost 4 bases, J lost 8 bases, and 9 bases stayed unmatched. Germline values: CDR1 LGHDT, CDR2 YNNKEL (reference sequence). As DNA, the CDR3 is TGTGCCAGCAGCCGCCTTGGGACAGGGATGGATTCACCCCTCCACTTT. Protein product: CASSRLGTGMDSPLHF.

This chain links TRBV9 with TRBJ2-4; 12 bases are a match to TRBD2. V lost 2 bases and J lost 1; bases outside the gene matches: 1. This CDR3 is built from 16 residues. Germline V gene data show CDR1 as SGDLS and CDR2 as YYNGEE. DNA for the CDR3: TGTGCCAGCAGCGTTACTAGCGGGGGGGCCAAAAACATTCAGTACTTC. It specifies CASSVTSGGAKNIQYF. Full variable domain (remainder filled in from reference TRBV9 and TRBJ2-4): DSGVTQTPKHLITATGQRVTLRCSPRSGDLSVYWYQQSLDQGLQFLIQYYNGEERAKGNILERFSAQQFPDLHSELNLSSLELGDSALYFCASSVTSGGAKNIQYFGAGTRLSVL.

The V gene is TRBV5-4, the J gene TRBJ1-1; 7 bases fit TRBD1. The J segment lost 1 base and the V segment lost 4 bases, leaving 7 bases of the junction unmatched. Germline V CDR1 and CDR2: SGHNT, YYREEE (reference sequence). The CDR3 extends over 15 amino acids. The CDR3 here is CASSPQGQTNTEAFF. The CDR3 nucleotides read TGTGCCAGCAGCCCACAGGGACAGACGAACACTGAAGCTTTCTTT. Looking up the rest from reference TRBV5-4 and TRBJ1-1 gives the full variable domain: ETGVTQSPTHLIKTRGQQVTLRCSSQSGHNTVSWYQQALGQGPQFIFQYYREEENGRGNFPPRFSGLQFPNYSSELNVNALELDDSALYLCASSPQGQTNTEAFFGQGTRLTVV.

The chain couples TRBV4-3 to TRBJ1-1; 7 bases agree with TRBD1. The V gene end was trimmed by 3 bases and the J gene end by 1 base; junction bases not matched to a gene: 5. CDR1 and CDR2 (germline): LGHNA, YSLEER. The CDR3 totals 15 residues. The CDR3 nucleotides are TGCGCCAGCAGCCATACCGGGACAGAGAACACTGAAGCTTTCTTT. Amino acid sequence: CASSHTGTENTEAFF.

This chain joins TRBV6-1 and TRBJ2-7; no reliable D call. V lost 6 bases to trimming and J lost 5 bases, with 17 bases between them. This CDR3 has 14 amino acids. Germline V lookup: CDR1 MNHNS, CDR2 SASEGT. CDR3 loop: CASSQTVLMDEQYF. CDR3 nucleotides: TGTGCCAGCAGCCAGACGGTCCTGATGGACGAGCAGTACTTC.